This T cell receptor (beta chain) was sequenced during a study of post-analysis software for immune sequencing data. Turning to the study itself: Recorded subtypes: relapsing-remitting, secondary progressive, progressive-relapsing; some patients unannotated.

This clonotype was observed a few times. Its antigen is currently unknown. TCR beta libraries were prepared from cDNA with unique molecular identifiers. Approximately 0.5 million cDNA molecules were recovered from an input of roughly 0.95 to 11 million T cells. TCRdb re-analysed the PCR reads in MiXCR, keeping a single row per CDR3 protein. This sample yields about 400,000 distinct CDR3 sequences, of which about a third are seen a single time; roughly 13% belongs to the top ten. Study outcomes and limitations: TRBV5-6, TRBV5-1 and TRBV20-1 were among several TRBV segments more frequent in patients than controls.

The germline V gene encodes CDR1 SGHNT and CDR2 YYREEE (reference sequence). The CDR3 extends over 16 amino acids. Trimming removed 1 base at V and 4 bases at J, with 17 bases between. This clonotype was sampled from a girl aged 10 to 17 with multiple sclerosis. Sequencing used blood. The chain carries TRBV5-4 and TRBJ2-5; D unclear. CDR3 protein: CASSLKGPVERETQYF. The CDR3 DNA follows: TGTGCCAGCAGCTTGAAGGGCCCTGTAGAGCGAGAGACCCAGTACTTC.